The present entry profiles one TCR beta chain with its context. Distinct nucleotide sequences in the sample also encode this CDR3. The data were obtained in a study of blood T cell repertoires in COVID-19. Across the study: Samples of COVID-19 (acute and convalescent) were obtained from the United States, Italy and Spain.

Source study methods: Amplification of reference gene primers was used by the study to estimate nucleated cell counts. Profiled with immunoSEQ multiplex PCR; TCRdb holds only in-frame clones, not every one. V and J calls and clone size are as listed in that table; D and trimming were resolved from the DNA. The sample records a few hundred thousand clones, about 85% being singletons. V was pared by 6 bases and J by 5 bases, with 4 bases of the junction left unmatched. This CDR3 comprises 13 residues. Per the germline V gene, CDR1 is SQVTM and CDR2 is ANQGSEA. The TCR was taken from a woman older than 75 with active or convalescent COVID-19. The rearrangement uses TRBV29-1 and TRBJ1-5; TRBD1 matches 10 bases. The sample was peripheral blood. CDR3 bases: TGCAGCGTAGCCGGGACAGGGGATCAGCCCCAGCATTTT. Protein product: CSVAGTGDQPQHF. Supplemented by reference TRBV29-1 and TRBJ1-5, the full variable domain reads SAVISQKPSRDICQRGTSLTIQCQVDSQVTMMFWYRQQPGQSLTLIATANQGSEATYESGFVIDKFPISRPNLTFSTLTVSNMSPEDSSIYLCSVAGTGDQPQHFGDGTRLSIL.